Ten or more counts support the clone carrying this TCR beta chain. CDR3 size: 15 residues. The ends were cut back, 3 bases at V and 4 bases at J, with 13 bases in the middle. Germline V gene sequence: CDR1 LNHDA, CDR2 SQIVND (reference sequence). This sample stems from a study of regulatory T cells in long-lasting Graves disease. Library construction for TCR beta used iRepertoire HTBI primers and Arm-PCR of CDR3 regions. TCRdb reprocessed the multiplex PCR reads with MiXCR, giving one entry per CDR3 protein. The sample lists hundreds of thousands of distinct CDR3 sequences; more than 10% were seen once. Time point described: newly diagnosed GD, antithyroid drugs for less than 3 months. The TCR library was prepared using RNA isolated from PBMCs. The data also belong to a second study, concerning T cells in Graves' hyperthyroidism and ophthalmopathy.

This TCR came from a woman aged 25 to 39 with Graves disease. The chain links TRBV19 to TRBJ1-5; D remains unclear. The material was peripheral blood mononuclear cells (PBMCs), obtained at new diagnosis, from a patient treated with antithyroid drugs. The CDR3 sequence: CASSIRAANNQPQHF. The CDR3 DNA is TGTGCCAGTAGTATTAGGGCGGCGAATAATCAGCCCCAGCATTTT.